Listed below are T cell receptor beta chains from one sample, sequenced in a study of Ad26.COV2.S vaccination and SARS-CoV-2 variants. TCRdb keeps only in-frame clones here, not all; method: immunoSEQ multiplex PCR. Of fewer than 500,000 clones listed, approximately 90% are singletons. This sample comprised peripheral blood, obtained in a trial of Ad26.COV2.S vaccine versus placebo. Receptors originate from a person between 18 and 65 years old who received the Ad26.COV2.S COVID-19 vaccine or a placebo. Both conserved end residues are part of each CDR3. D genes are given only for firm matches. Clone size is given for some rows only: seen once, a few or many times, or a class if the clone is expanded.

d_call j_call v_call clone_size cdr3_nt cdr3_aa
TRBD1 TRBJ2-1 TRBV10-3 - TGTGCCATCAGTGAGTGGGACAGTGGCCCCGTGGAGCAGTTCTTC CAISEWDSGPVEQFF
- TRBJ2-1 TRBV11-3 - TGTGCCAGCAGCTCCCGTTCGGGCGCCTACAATGAGCAGTTCTTC CASSSRSGAYNEQFF
- TRBJ2-7 TRBV19 - TGTGCCAGTAGTATAGGTGGCACCGTGACCTACGAGCAGTACTTC CASSIGGTVTYEQYF
TRBD2 TRBJ2-1 TRBV14 - TGTGCCAGCAGCCGCGGACTAGCGGGAGCGTCGGGTGATGAGCAGTTCTTC CASSRGLAGASGDEQFF
- TRBJ2-3 TRBV5-5 - TGTGCCAGCAGCTTGGTACCGACTTTAGATACGCAGTATTTT CASSLVPTLDTQYF
- TRBJ2-5 TRBV30 - TGTGCCTGGAGTCAACAGAAAGAGACCCAGTACTTC CAWSQQKETQYF
TRBD2 TRBJ2-6 TRBV7-3 - TGTGCCAGCAGCTTAGGGTTTAGCGGGAGGGCCGCTGGGGCCAACGTCCTGACTTTC CASSLGFSGRAAGANVLTF
- TRBJ2-1 TRBV27 - TGTGCCAGCAGTTTACAGGGGCTCGGCTCCTACAATGAGCAGTTCTTC CASSLQGLGSYNEQFF
TRBD2 TRBJ2-5 TRBV3-1/TRBV3-2 - TGTGCCAGCAGCCAGGTTAATAGCGGGGGGGAGACCCAGTACTTC CASSQVNSGGETQYF
TRBD2 TRBJ2-1 TRBV18 once TGTGCCAGCTCACCTAATTACGGGAGGGCCGTTAATGAGCAGTTCTTC CASSPNYGRAVNEQFF
- TRBJ2-7 TRBV30 - TGTGCCTTGTCAGGGAACTACGAGCAGTACTTC CALSGNYEQYF
TRBD2 TRBJ2-1 TRBV18 - TGTGCCAGCTCACCCCTACTAGCGGGAGTGCATGAGCAGTTCTTC CASSPLLAGVHEQFF
- TRBJ1-3 TRBV19 - TGTGCCAGTAGTATCCCAGGAAGCACCATATATTTT CASSIPGSTIYF
TRBD2 TRBJ2-1 TRBV27 - TGTGCCAGCAGTTTCGGACTAGCGGGAGGGGGTGAGCAGTTCTTC CASSFGLAGGGEQFF
TRBD2 TRBJ2-7 TRBV19 - TGTGCCAGTTCGGCCGCGGGAGCTTTCTACGAGCAGTACTTC CASSAAGAFYEQYF
- TRBJ2-4 TRBV19 - TGTGCCAGTAGTGACCCCCCCCACATTCAGTACTTC CASSDPPHIQYF
- TRBJ1-5 TRBV2 - TGTGCCAGCAGTGAAGCGCCGGGACGGATACAGCCCCAGCATTTT CASSEAPGRIQPQHF
TRBD2 TRBJ2-5 TRBV29-1 once TGCAGCGTTGGCCCCGGGACTAGCGGCCAAGAGACCCAGTACTTC CSVGPGTSGQETQYF
TRBD2 TRBJ2-7 TRBV7-9 once TGTGCCAGCAGCACCCAACTAGCGGTAGACTACGAGCAGTACTTC CASSTQLAVDYEQYF
- TRBJ2-7 TRBV4-3 once TGCGCCAGCAGCCAAAACCTTGCCGGGTCAAGCTCCTACGAGCAGTACTTC CASSQNLAGSSSYEQYF
- TRBJ2-1 TRBV20-1 - TGCAGTGCGCATGACGGTGAGCAGTTCTTC CSAHDGEQFF
- TRBJ2-2 TRBV24-1 - TGTGCCACCAGTGGTAGGGGCCCAGAGAACACCGGGGAGCTGTTTTTT CATSGRGPENTGELFF
- TRBJ1-1 TRBV30 few TGTGCCTGGAGTGTAGGCACTGAAGCTTTCTTT CAWSVGTEAFF
TRBD1 TRBJ1-5 TRBV6-2/TRBV6-3 once TGTGCCAGCAGTTTCAGTGTGGGACAGCCCGATAGCAATCAGCCCCAGCATTTT CASSFSVGQPDSNQPQHF
- TRBJ2-3 TRBV11-2 - TGTGCCAGCAGCTTAGTCGGTTTGGGATTAGTTTGGGATACGCAGTATTTT CASSLVGLGLVWDTQYF
- TRBJ1-3 TRBV3-1/TRBV3-2 - TGTGCCAGCAGCCAAGAAAAGAGGCCCTCTGGAAACACCATATATTTT CASSQEKRPSGNTIYF
- TRBJ2-2 TRBV6-4 - TGTGCCAGCAGTGACTCGAGCCTAGCCGGGAACACCGGGGAGCTGTTTTTT CASSDSSLAGNTGELFF
- TRBJ1-4 TRBV7-2 - TGTGCCAGCAGCTTACTACATTCTAATGAAAAACTGTTTTTT CASSLLHSNEKLFF
- TRBJ1-1 TRBV29-1 - TGCAGCGTTGGATCGATTCGGGACACTGAAGCTTTCTTT CSVGSIRDTEAFF
- TRBJ1-1 TRBV7-9 - TGTGCCAGCAGCCTTCGCGACGGTGAAGCTTTCTTT CASSLRDGEAFF
- TRBJ2-7 TRBV6-5 - TGTGCCAGCGAAAGCACAGGGCTCCCCTACGAGCAGTACTTC CASESTGLPYEQYF
- TRBJ2-3 TRBV10-3 - TGTGCCATCAGTGATCGAGCCACCGTAACGCAGTATTTT CAISDRATVTQYF
- TRBJ1-1 TRBV5-4 - TGTGCCAGCAGTCAACTTAGGGGGAACACTGAAGCTTTCTTT CASSQLRGNTEAFF
TRBD1 TRBJ1-5 TRBV6-1 once TGTGCCAGCAGTGAAGGGTCAGGGGGGCCAAATCAGCCCCAGCATTTT CASSEGSGGPNQPQHF
TRBD1 TRBJ2-7 TRBV5-1 - TGCGCCAGCAGGTATCGACAGGGGCCCTACGAGCAGTACTTC CASRYRQGPYEQYF
- TRBJ1-4 TRBV7-8 - TGTGCCAGCAGCTTAGCGCCGGCTAATGAAAAACTGTTTTTT CASSLAPANEKLFF
- TRBJ2-5 TRBV28 - TGTGCCAGCAGTTTACCTAACAGGGAAGAGACCCAGTACTTC CASSLPNREETQYF
- TRBJ1-1 TRBV28 - TGTGCCAGCAGATCTCCGACAGGAGACAAGAACACTGAAGCTTTCTTT CASRSPTGDKNTEAFF
TRBD2 TRBJ2-5 TRBV10-3 once TGTGCCATCACCAACAGCGGGGGAGGGGAGACCCAGTACTTC CAITNSGGGETQYF
- TRBJ2-3 TRBV5-4 - TGTGCCAGCAGCTTGGGTGGACGACGAGCCCCAGATACGCAGTATTTT CASSLGGRRAPDTQYF
- TRBJ1-2 TRBV28 - TGTGCCAGCAGTTTGACGGCGGTCTATGGCTACACCTTC CASSLTAVYGYTF
- TRBJ2-1 TRBV6-5 once TGTGCCAGCAACATACAGTACTACAATGAGCAGTTCTTC CASNIQYYNEQFF
- TRBJ1-6 TRBV7-2 - TGTGCCAGCAGCCCCTCTTCGGGGGAGAAATCACCCCTCCACTTT CASSPSSGEKSPLHF
TRBD2 TRBJ2-1 TRBV14 - TGTGCCAGCAGCCCGGGACTAGCTTACAATGAGCAGTTCTTC CASSPGLAYNEQFF
- TRBJ1-1 TRBV3-1/TRBV3-2 - TGTGCCAGCAGCCCTCTGGGGCAGAGAGAAGCTTTCTTT CASSPLGQREAFF
- TRBJ2-7 TRBV6-5 - TGTGCCAGCAGTTACAGAAATCCCTACGAGCAGTACTTC CASSYRNPYEQYF
- TRBJ2-3 TRBV6-2/TRBV6-3 - TGTGCCAGCAGTTACGTACAGGGGGGGACAGATACGCAGTATTTT CASSYVQGGTDTQYF
- TRBJ1-6 TRBV27 - TGTGCCAGCAGTTTAGAGGGTGAGCCGAATTCACCCCTCCACTTT CASSLEGEPNSPLHF
TRBD2 TRBJ2-1 TRBV11-3 - TGTGCCAGCAGCTTAGGGGGTAGCGGGATCTACAATGAGCAGTTCTTC CASSLGGSGIYNEQFF
TRBD1 TRBJ2-1 TRBV5-1 - TGCGCCAGCACCGGACAGGGGGCCGGTAATGAGCAGTTCTTC CASTGQGAGNEQFF
- TRBJ2-2 TRBV5-4 - TGTGCCAGCAGCTTGAGAGTGGCAGGACCCGGGGAGCTGTTTTTT CASSLRVAGPGELFF
- TRBJ2-3 TRBV4-3 - TGCGCCAGCAGCCAAGATACTTGGCGGGGTCTTAGCACAGATACGCAGTATTTT CASSQDTWRGLSTDTQYF
- TRBJ2-3 TRBV9 - TGTGCCAGCAGCGTAACGCCTACAGATACGCAGTATTTT CASSVTPTDTQYF
TRBD2 TRBJ2-3 TRBV3-1/TRBV3-2 - TGTGCCAGCAGCCAAGCTCTAGCGGGGACAGATACGCAGTATTTT CASSQALAGTDTQYF
- TRBJ2-7 TRBV6-6 once TGTGCCAGCAGTCCGGGGGGACAGTCCACGTTTGATTACTTC CASSPGGQSTFDYF
TRBD1 TRBJ1-5 TRBV3-1/TRBV3-2 - TGTGCCAGCAGCCAAGGACAGGGGGTCGACAATCAGCCCCAGCATTTT CASSQGQGVDNQPQHF
TRBD1 TRBJ1-2 TRBV13 - TGTGCCAGCAGCGCCCAGGGGGTAGGGCCTATCTCCTTC CASSAQGVGPISF
- TRBJ2-7 TRBV6-2/TRBV6-3 - TGTGCCAGCAGACCTCCGGGACAAACCTACGAGCAGTACTTC CASRPPGQTYEQYF
- TRBJ2-1 TRBV7-6 - TGTGCCAGCAGCTTAACGACCCAAAACTCCTACAATGAGCAGTTCTTC CASSLTTQNSYNEQFF
- TRBJ1-2 TRBV18 - TGTGCCAGCTCACCACTCGACTATGGCTACACCTTC CASSPLDYGYTF